This T cell receptor (beta chain) was observed in a study of cytomegalovirus exposure and HLA in healthy donors. Study information: Counted in an early data release were about 80 million unique TCRs from HLA-typed donors. Genotyping of roughly 400 donors showed that roughly 83% belonged to the Caucasian-associated ancestry cluster. Notes on the study in general: Cytomegalovirus-associated status was assigned to about 170 TCR beta chains. Most TCR sequences were uncommon, yet certain public TCRs appeared in many donors.

The CDR3 is 15 residues long. Deletions cut 6 bases from V and 5 bases from J, with 18 bases between. Germline V gives CDR1 SNHLY, CDR2 FYNNEI. A note on this clone: Its antigen is currently unknown.

Use of 60 Vbeta and 13 Jbeta primers characterized the PCR. Some clones are missing from TCRdb's copy, which holds only in-frame ones; the method was immunoSEQ multiplex PCR. The sample spans some 46,000 clones; the ten largest clones claim approximately 8.8%. The chain has TRBV2 and TRBJ2-3; tentative D call: TRBD2 (5 bases). Sequencing was performed on PBMCs. The receptor was isolated from a male donor in good health and CMV-seronegative. The CDR3 region is CASRGIGGSGDTQYF. CDR3 sequence (DNA): TGTGCCAGCAGGGGGATCGGAGGCAGTGGAGATACGCAGTATTTT. Variable domain in full (rest from reference TRBV2 and TRBJ2-3): EPEVTQTPSHQVTQMGQEVILRCVPISNHLYFYWYRQILGQKVEFLVSFYNNEISEKSEIFDDQFSVERPDGSNFTLKIRSTKLEDSAMYFCASRGIGGSGDTQYFGPGTRLTVL.